What follows are 22 T cell receptor beta chains derived from one specimen sequenced in a study of shared clonotypes between healthy human individuals. The method was immunoSEQ multiplex PCR; TCRdb's version includes in-frame clones alone and lacks a portion of them. The sample holds some 510,000 clones; roughly 78% are singletons and the top ten take about an eighth. The sequencing sample was made of PBMCs. The receptor source for this set is a woman aged 40 to 50 in good health. Some clones in this sample may be carry-over from other donors' samples.

On this clone: A single base is all that separates this from a far larger clone, so a read error is likely. The chain couples TRBV11-2 to TRBJ1-5; D is unresolved. The germline V and J ends were trimmed by 1 base and 5 bases, with 6 bases remaining between them. From germline, CDR1 is SGHAT and CDR2 FQNNGV. This CDR3 spans 13 amino acids. The CDR3 bases are TGTGCCAGCAGCTTAGGGCCTTATCAGCCCCAGCATTTT. It yields the protein CASSLGPYQPQHF.

This sequence joins TRBV6-5 and TRBJ2-7; no clear D gene. The CDR3 contains 14 residues. V was pared by 4 bases and J by 4 bases, with 14 bases between. The germline V gene has CDR1 MNHEY and CDR2 SVGAGI. The CDR3 region is CASSSRAVTYEQYF. CDR3 in DNA: TGTGCCAGCAGTTCCCGGGCCGTAACTTACGAGCAGTACTTC.

The genes are TRBV18 and TRBJ2-1; weak D call: TRBD2 (6 bases). The V and J ends lost 6 bases and 7 bases respectively, with 19 bases between them. Germline V gives CDR1 KGHSH, CDR2 LQKENI. The CDR3 totals 15 residues. The CDR3, as DNA: TGTGCCAGCTCGCAGGAGGGTCTGTGGCAGAATGAGCAGTTCTTC. Amino acids: CASSQEGLWQNEQFF. Drawing the rest from reference TRBV18 and TRBJ2-1, the complete variable domain is NAGVMQNPRHLVRRRGQEARLRCSPMKGHSHVYWYRQLPEEGLKFMVYLQKENIIDESGMPKERFSAEFPKEGPSILRIQQVVRGDSAAYFCASSQEGLWQNEQFFGPGTRLTVL.

The V call is TRBV4-2, the J call TRBJ2-1, with 10 positions matching TRBD2. This CDR3 has 17 amino acids. The V gene's germline CDR1 is LGHNA and CDR2 YNFKEQ. V gave up 0 bases and J gave up 3 bases; unmatched junction bases: 5. The DNA for the CDR3 is TGTGCCAGCAGCCAAGAGCCTAGCGGGAGTCTCTACAATGAGCAGTTCTTC. It translates to CASSQEPSGSLYNEQFF.

CDR3 sequence (DNA): TGTGCCAGCAGCTTTTTTGGACTAGCGGCCTACAATGAGCAGTTCTTC. Translation gives CASSFFGLAAYNEQFF. The chain joins TRBV28 to TRBJ2-1; 10 bases align to TRBD2. Germline V gives CDR1 MDHEN, CDR2 SYDVKM. This CDR3 has 16 amino acids. Trimming cost V 6 bases and J 2 bases; bases outside gene matches: 7.

The chain recombines TRBV19 with TRBJ1-2, with TRBD1 matching over 11 bases. Germline CDR1 and CDR2: LNHDA and SQIVND (reference sequence). CDR3 length: 15 amino acids. The ends lost 3 bases at V and 5 bases at J; junction bases unmatched: 5. CDR3 in DNA: TGTGCCAGTAGTATTCCGGGACAGGGGGTTTATGGCTACACCTTC. It yields the protein CASSIPGQGVYGYTF.

The table lists this clone with a few counts. The chain couples TRBV4-1 to TRBJ2-1; TRBD2 matches at 9 bases. V dropped 6 bases and J dropped 0; count of bases not matched to a gene: 9. In germline, CDR1 is MGHRA, CDR2 YSYEKL. CDR3 size: 17 residues. DNA of the CDR3: TGCGCCAGCAGTCTGCGGGAGGGCCAGTTCTCCTACAATGAGCAGTTCTTC. Protein sequence: CASSLREGQFSYNEQFF.

The rearrangement joins TRBV5-4 to TRBJ2-7, with 16 bases fitting TRBD2. Germline loops: CDR1 SGHNT, CDR2 YYREEE (reference sequence). The CDR3 sequence is 16 residues long. V gave up 0 bases and J gave up 8 bases; unmatched junction bases: 5. CDR3 residues: CASSLEGTSGRAQQYF. The CDR3 DNA reads as TGTGCCAGCAGCTTGGAGGGGACTAGCGGGAGGGCTCAGCAGTACTTC.

J is TRBJ2-1 and V is TRBV6-1; no clear D gene. The CDR3 spans 15 residues. Germline CDR1 is MNHNS and CDR2 is SASEGT. V lost 7 bases to trimming and J lost 0 bases, with 13 bases between them. CDR3 sequence: CASTVFFSSYNEQFF. CDR3 DNA sequence: TGTGCCAGCACAGTTTTTTTTAGCTCCTACAATGAGCAGTTCTTC.

This clone was seen more than once but under ten times. The chain couples TRBV6-5 to TRBJ1-2, with 10 positions matching TRBD1. Germline loops: CDR1 MNHEY, CDR2 SVGAGI. This CDR3 is 15 amino acids long. Losses at the gene ends were 6 bases for V and 1 base for J; bases not matched to a gene: 5. The CDR3 loop reads CASRPGTGVNYGYTF. The CDR3, as DNA: TGTGCCAGCAGGCCCGGGACAGGGGTTAACTATGGCTACACCTTC.

The CDR3 loop reads CASSPTSGRFDEQYF. For the CDR3, the DNA is TGTGCCAGCAGCCCTACTAGCGGGAGATTTGACGAGCAGTACTTC. This chain joins TRBV7-9 and TRBJ2-7; 11 bases are shared with TRBD2. V was clipped by 5 bases and J by 5 bases; unmatched bases: 8. The CDR3 loop spans 15 amino acids. Germline CDR1 SEHNR, CDR2 FQNEAQ (reference sequence).

The chain is built from TRBV19 and TRBJ2-5; no definite D call. V was cut by 6 bases and J by 5 bases, with 10 bases left in between. Germline V gene sequence: CDR1 LNHDA, CDR2 SQIVND (reference sequence). This CDR3 has 12 residues. CDR3 loop: CASSQYRETQYF. The CDR3 DNA sequence: TGTGCCAGTAGCCAATACCGGGAGACCCAGTACTTC. The variable domain in full, completed from reference TRBV19 and TRBJ2-5, reads DGGITQSPKYLFRKEGQNVTLSCEQNLNHDAMYWYRQDPGQGLRLIYYSQIVNDFQKGDIAEGYSVSREKKESFPLTVTSAQKNPTAFYLCASSQYRETQYFGPGTRLLVL.

V and J are TRBV10-3 and TRBJ2-2; 8 nucleotides align to TRBD1. J gave up 3 bases and V 3 bases, and 6 bases lay outside the gene matches. This CDR3 contains 16 residues. From germline, CDR1 is ENHRY and CDR2 SYGVKD. DNA of the CDR3: TGTGCCATCAGTGATGTCGGACAGGGTTACACCGGGGAGCTGTTTTTT. Protein sequence: CAISDVGQGYTGELFF.

The V and J genes are TRBV5-1 and TRBJ2-2; 7 bases line up with TRBD1. The V gene's germline CDR1 is SGHRS and CDR2 YFSETQ. With V trimmed by 3 bases and J by 1 base, 0 bases remained unmatched. The CDR3 consists of 14 residues. The DNA for the CDR3 is TGCGCCAGCAGCTGGACAGGGAACACCGGGGAGCTGTTTTTT. Its protein product is CASSWTGNTGELFF. The full variable domain, its missing parts supplied by reference TRBV5-1 and TRBJ2-2, is KAGVTQTPRYLIKTRGQQVTLSCSPISGHRSVSWYQQTPGQGLQFLFEYFSETQRNKGNFPGRFSGRQFSNSRSEMNVSTLELGDSALYLCASSWTGNTGELFFGEGSRLTVL.

The rearrangement links TRBV15 to TRBJ2-1; no clear D. The germline gives CDR1 LNHNV, CDR2 YYDKDF (reference sequence). Trimming removed 3 bases from V and 1 base from J, with 10 bases in between. The CDR3 sequence is 15 residues long. The DNA for the CDR3 is TGTGCCACCAGCAGTATGGAATCGTCCTACAATGAGCAGTTCTTC. This gives the protein CATSSMESSYNEQFF.

V usage is TRBV5-1 and J usage is TRBJ2-7, with D hard to call. Germline CDR1 reads SGHRS; CDR2 reads YFSETQ. Trimming stripped 1 base from V and 3 bases from J, with 8 bases between. The CDR3 totals 13 residues. CDR3 DNA: TGCGCCAGCAGCTTGTCGGTGGGCTACGAGCAGTACTTC. Translating gives CASSLSVGYEQYF.

This chain uses TRBV7-9 with TRBJ2-1, with D possibly called TRBD1 or TRBD2 (5 bases each). Between the trimmed V and J ends, which lost 1 base and 2 bases, there was a span of 18 bases. The germline V gene has CDR1 SEHNR and CDR2 FQNEAQ (reference sequence). This CDR3 contains 18 residues. The CDR3 sequence: CASSLGGILGRAYNEQFF. The DNA of the CDR3 is TGTGCCAGCAGCTTAGGGGGGATTCTGGGTAGGGCCTACAATGAGCAGTTCTTC.

The chain links TRBV30 to TRBJ2-1; 8 bases map to TRBD2. Unmatched junction bases numbered 7, after V lost 1 base and J lost 8 bases. The CDR3 has 14 residues. Germline-derived CDR1 and CDR2 are GTSNPN and SVGIG (reference sequence). The DNA of the CDR3 is TGTGCCTGGAGTGGAAAGCGGGAGATCGATGAGCAGTTCTTC. Protein sequence: CAWSGKREIDEQFF.

J is TRBJ2-5 and V is TRBV4-2; 10 positions match TRBD2. The CDR3 consists of 15 residues. Trimming cost V 6 bases and J 2 bases; bases outside gene matches: 6. In germline, CDR1 is LGHNA, CDR2 YNFKEQ. The DNA for the CDR3 is TGTGCCAGCAGTCGAACTAGCGGGACTCAAGAGACCCAGTACTTC. This encodes CASSRTSGTQETQYF.

This clone appeared once. V is TRBV27 and J is TRBJ2-2; D is unclear. The CDR3 totals 14 residues. CDR1 and CDR2 (germline): MNHEY, SMNVEV (reference sequence). V was clipped by 5 bases and J by 0 bases, with 7 bases between them. CDR3 nucleotide sequence: TGTGCCAGCAGTAGACCGTCGAACACCGGGGAGCTGTTTTTT. As protein: CASSRPSNTGELFF.

CDR3 amino acids: CASSPLAQQGGDEKLFF. In nucleotides, the CDR3 is TGCGCCAGCAGCCCCCTGGCCCAACAGGGCGGCGATGAAAAACTGTTTTTT. V usage is TRBV5-1 and J usage is TRBJ1-4, with D possibly TRBD1 on 6 matching bases. This CDR3 region has 17 residues. Germline assignment: CDR1 SGHRS and CDR2 YFSETQ. V dropped 4 bases and J dropped 6 bases, with 22 bases sitting between them.

This clone came up a few times. The chain combines TRBV7-9 with TRBJ1-5; D ambiguous. This CDR3 region has 11 residues. In germline, CDR1 is SEHNR, CDR2 FQNEAQ (reference sequence). CDR3: CAAGYNQPQHF. DNA of the CDR3: TGTGCGGCCGGGTACAATCAGCCCCAGCATTTT.